Each of the 13 T cell receptor beta chains below was sequenced from the same sample in a study of beta chain features in type 1 diabetes. The entirety of the isolated RNA underwent reverse transcription, so expressed TCRB transcripts were sequenced. Clones were sequenced by immunoSEQ multiplex PCR, and TCRdb holds only the in-frame ones, with some missing. Among 970,000 or so clones listed, roughly a sixth were seen once. Source material: naive CD4+ T cells from blood. The receptors shown here come from a woman between 18 and 29 years old in good health.

The chain couples TRBV11-2 to TRBJ1-1, with TRBD1 matching 7 bases. The ends lost 1 base at V and 6 bases at J; junction bases unmatched: 8. In germline, CDR1 is SGHAT, CDR2 FQNNGV. This CDR3 is built from 15 residues. The CDR3 protein is CASSLAVGGLAEAFF. The CDR3 DNA sequence: TGTGCCAGCAGCTTAGCGGTAGGGGGCCTTGCTGAAGCTTTCTTT.

In regard to this clone: Distinct nucleotide sequences in the sample also encode this CDR3. This chain joins TRBV23-1 and TRBJ2-7; D is undetermined. TRBV23-1 is an open reading frame whose function is uncertain. Between the trimmed V and J ends, which lost 4 bases and 5 bases, there was a span of 21 bases. This CDR3 comprises 16 residues. CDR3: CASSRVRARLSHEQYF. The DNA of the CDR3 is TGCGCCAGCAGTCGGGTCCGGGCCCGCCTATCCCACGAGCAGTACTTC.

The chain joins TRBV4-3 to TRBJ2-5; the D gene is possibly TRBD2 (6 bases). The length of the CDR3 is 14 residues. Germline CDR1 reads LGHNA; CDR2 reads YSLEER. V lost 1 base to trimming and J lost 5 bases, with 11 bases between them. CDR3 sequence (DNA): TGCGCCAGCAGCCAAGTGGAGGGGAGTGAGACCCAGTACTTC. Amino acids: CASSQVEGSETQYF.

Only a few counts were recorded for this clone. CDR3 in amino acids: CASSFQRGSTDTQYF. In DNA, the CDR3 is TGCGCCAGCAGTTTCCAACGGGGAAGCACAGATACGCAGTATTTT. The V gene is TRBV5-1, the J gene TRBJ2-3, with D perhaps TRBD2 (5 bases). The CDR3 length is 15 residues. From germline, CDR1 is SGHRS and CDR2 YFSETQ. Trimming removed 5 bases from V and 0 bases from J, with 13 bases in between.

This chain links TRBV15 with TRBJ2-1, with D possibly matching TRBD1 (5 bases). V was shortened by 8 bases and J by 5 bases, with 19 bases between the two germline ends. Germline V lookup: CDR1 LNHNV, CDR2 YYDKDF (reference sequence). This CDR3 is built from 15 residues. The CDR3 is CATRTGTSNHNEQFF. The CDR3 DNA reads TGTGCCACCCGAACAGGTACGTCGAATCACAATGAGCAGTTCTTC.

The chain combines TRBV29-1 with TRBJ2-1; D possibly corresponds to TRBD1 (5 bases). The germline V gene has CDR1 SQVTM and CDR2 ANQGSEA. Between the trimmed V and J ends, which lost 4 bases and 8 bases, there was a span of 12 bases. The CDR3 sequence is 12 residues long. The CDR3: CSVVQALHEQFF. The DNA of the CDR3 is TGCAGCGTTGTACAGGCCCTTCATGAGCAGTTCTTC.

This clone was seen only a few times. The V and J genes are TRBV7-3 and TRBJ1-1; D unresolved. Germline V gene data show CDR1 as SGHTA and CDR2 as FQGTGA. The CDR3 covers 13 residues. V lost 8 bases and J 0 bases, leaving 10 bases between the germline ends. CDR3 DNA sequence: TGTGCCAGCGGTCGTTCGGTGAACACTGAAGCTTTCTTT. Its translation: CASGRSVNTEAFF.

V gene TRBV6-5 combines with J gene TRBJ2-5, with D perhaps matching TRBD1 (6 bases). CDR1 MNHEY and CDR2 SVGAGI come from the germline V gene. This CDR3 spans 14 amino acids. V dropped 2 bases and J dropped 5 bases, with 12 bases sitting between them. The CDR3 sequence: CASSYSTGLETQYF. CDR3 DNA: TGTGCCAGCAGTTACAGTACAGGGTTGGAGACCCAGTACTTC.

Only a few counts were recorded for this clone. CDR3 residues: CASSLAVSDTQYF. The CDR3 nucleotides read TGTGCCAGCAGCTTAGCGGTGTCAGATACGCAGTATTTT. V is TRBV7-2 and J is TRBJ2-3; D is unclear. Germline CDR1 SGHTA, CDR2 FQGNSA. The CDR3 has 13 residues. V lost 0 bases and J 4 bases, leaving 5 bases between the germline ends.

The V gene is TRBV28, the J gene TRBJ1-2; D may be TRBD1 (6 bases). The germline V and J ends were trimmed by 6 bases and 4 bases, with 12 bases remaining between them. The germline gives CDR1 MDHEN, CDR2 SYDVKM. The CDR3 consists of 13 residues. In DNA form, the CDR3 reads TGTGCCAGCAGCATCCCGGACAGCTATGGCTACACCTTC. Amino acid sequence: CASSIPDSYGYTF.

This clone has just a few counts. The chain couples TRBV7-9 to TRBJ2-2, with D tentatively TRBD1 or TRBD2 (5 bases each). The germline V and J ends were trimmed by 3 bases and 6 bases, with 14 bases remaining between them. This CDR3 contains 15 residues. Germline V lookup: CDR1 SEHNR, CDR2 FQNEAQ (reference sequence). The CDR3 sequence is CASSFFSLGAGELFF. CDR3 nucleotides: TGTGCCAGCAGCTTCTTCTCTCTGGGGGCCGGGGAGCTGTTTTTT.

V gene TRBV6-1 combines with J gene TRBJ2-7, with 13 bases fitting TRBD2. Trimming removed 10 bases from V and 5 bases from J; junction bases left unmatched: 5. The CDR3 contains 13 residues. Per the germline V gene, CDR1 is MNHNS and CDR2 is SASEGT. This CDR3 is CATGLAGVNEQYF. In DNA form, the CDR3 reads TGTGCCACCGGACTAGCGGGAGTCAACGAGCAGTACTTC.

This sequence joins TRBV5-1 and TRBJ2-1; no clear D. The germline V gene has CDR1 SGHRS and CDR2 YFSETQ. V gave up 1 base and J gave up 0 bases, with 11 bases separating them. The CDR3 is made up of 16 amino acids. The CDR3 DNA reads TGCGCCAGCAGCTTGATGACCGCGAGCTCCTACAATGAGCAGTTCTTC. Amino acid sequence: CASSLMTASSYNEQFF.